This T cell receptor beta chain appears in the sequencing data of a study of T cells in Graves' hyperthyroidism and ophthalmopathy. Study conclusions and caveats: Blood also contained most expanded thyroid clonotypes above 0.001.

This clonotype came up many times. As yet, its antigen is unknown. Trimming left V 6 bases short and J 8 bases short, with 10 bases between. Looked up from germline, CDR1 is SNHLY and CDR2 is FYNNEI. This CDR3 region has 12 residues. Regions amplified from RNA transcripts were the TCR beta CDR3 regions. Primed by the HTBI set, a first-round RT-PCR was run on the TCR CDR3. A single record per CDR3 protein comes from TCRdb applying MiXCR to the multiplex PCR reads. In the table there are around 300,000 distinct CDR3 sequences, 13% of which are singletons. PBMCs were obtained from 10 ml fresh peripheral blood.

The V and J genes are TRBV2 and TRBJ1-4; D is ambiguous. The origin of this receptor is a woman between 25 and 40 years old with Graves' hyperthyroidism that later progressed to Graves' ophthalmopathy. The sample comprised blood. The CDR3 protein is CASSEYSEKLFF. CDR3 in DNA: TGTGCCAGCAGCGAATACAGCGAAAAACTGTTTTTT.